Presented here are 19 T cell receptor beta chains from one specimen sequenced in a study of blood T cell repertoires in COVID-19. TCRdb's table, derived via immunoSEQ multiplex PCR, lists solely in-frame clones and lacks some. The sample holds about 250,000 clones, approximately 89% seen once. The sequenced sample was peripheral blood. These receptors originate from a woman in her forties who had recovered from COVID-19.

The chain joins TRBV11-2 to TRBJ1-1; 8 bases line up with TRBD1. The V and J ends lost 4 bases and 10 bases, in that order; junction bases with no gene match: 11. The CDR3 contains 14 residues. The germline V gene encodes CDR1 SGHAT and CDR2 FQNNGV. The CDR3 nucleotides read TGTGCCAGCAGCTCGGGACAGGCGAGTAAGTTAGCTTTCTTT. This gives the protein CASSSGQASKLAFF.

This clone came up once. The CDR3 coding sequence is TGTGCCAGCAGCTTAGATCCCACAGGGGCGCAGTATTTT. It codes for CASSLDPTGAQYF. The chain couples TRBV11-3 to TRBJ2-3; 7 bases map to TRBD1. V lost 0 bases to trimming and J lost 10 bases; unmatched junction nucleotides: 4. The CDR3 runs to 13 residues. Germline CDR1 is SGHNT and CDR2 is YENEEA.

The chain employs TRBV5-4 and TRBJ2-1; TRBD2 agrees at 11 bases. This CDR3 is built from 15 residues. Germline-derived CDR1 and CDR2 are SGHNT and YYREEE (reference sequence). V dropped 4 bases and J dropped 3; count of bases not matched to a gene: 3. The CDR3, as DNA: TGTGCCAGCAGCCTAGGACTAGCGGGCTACAATGAGCAGTTCTTC. Protein: CASSLGLAGYNEQFF.

With regard to this clone: The sample carries other DNA sequences with the same CDR3. The genes are TRBV19 and TRBJ1-1; D ambiguous. There are 13 residues in the CDR3. The germline gives CDR1 LNHDA, CDR2 SQIVND (reference sequence). V gave up 3 bases and J gave up 1 base, with 6 bases separating them. The CDR3 reads CASSITANTEAFF. CDR3 bases: TGTGCCAGTAGTATTACAGCGAACACTGAAGCTTTCTTT.

CDR3 loop: CASSETGGGYTF. DNA of the CDR3: TGTGCCAGCAGTGAAACAGGGGGAGGCTACACCTTC. The chain recombines TRBV2 with TRBJ1-2, with 8 bases matching TRBD1. The CDR3 sequence is 12 residues long. Germline V gives CDR1 SNHLY, CDR2 FYNNEI. V gave up 2 bases and J gave up 8 bases; unmatched junction bases: 1.

The chain uses TRBV4-1 and TRBJ2-3, with a tentative D call TRBD1 (6 bases). The CDR3 runs to 15 residues. The V end was cut by 0 bases, the J end by 4 bases, with 11 bases between. CDR1 is MGHRA, CDR2 YSYEKL, per germline. In DNA form, the CDR3 reads TGCGCCAGCAGCCAAGAGGGGGCGCGGGCAGATACGCAGTATTTT. Amino acids: CASSQEGARADTQYF.

The chain uses TRBV3-1 (or the pseudogene TRBV3-2) and TRBJ1-1, with D hard to call. CDR3 length equals 13 residues. Between the trimmed V and J ends, which lost 5 bases and 2 bases, there was a span of 9 bases. The germline V gene has CDR1 LGHDT and CDR2 YNNKEL (reference sequence). CDR3 nucleotide sequence: TGTGCCAGCAGCGTAAACAGCAACACTGAAGCTTTCTTT. It encodes CASSVNSNTEAFF.

The gene calls are TRBV9 and TRBJ2-2; TRBD2 aligns across 8 bases. V shed 1 base and J 0 bases; nucleotides not matched to a gene: 11. Germline assignment: CDR1 SGDLS and CDR2 YYNGEE. The CDR3 sequence is 19 residues long. CDR3 protein: CASSVRSGTPLTNTGELFF. CDR3 coding DNA: TGTGCCAGCAGCGTACGTAGCGGGACCCCCCTTACGAACACCGGGGAGCTGTTTTTT.

The V gene is TRBV29-1, the J gene TRBJ2-1; 7 bases agree with TRBD2. The J segment lost 6 bases and the V segment lost 4 bases, leaving 6 bases of the junction unmatched. CDR1 and CDR2 from the germline V gene are SQVTM and ANQGSEA. This CDR3 spans 13 amino acids. This CDR3 reads CSVVRGSGNEQFF. The CDR3 DNA reads as TGCAGCGTTGTTCGCGGGAGTGGCAATGAGCAGTTCTTC.

This rearrangement joins TRBV28 to TRBJ2-7; D is ambiguous. Trimming took off 2 bases at V and 3 bases at J, with 5 bases between the two ends. Germline loops: CDR1 MDHEN, CDR2 SYDVKM. The CDR3 totals 12 residues. CDR3 sequence (DNA): TGTGCCAGCAGTTTACAGTACTACGAGCAGTACTTC. The encoded protein is CASSLQYYEQYF.

In this sample, this clone turned up a few times. The J gene is TRBJ1-5, the V gene TRBV7-9; a possible D gene is TRBD1 (5 bases). V was trimmed by 4 bases and J by 5 bases, leaving 9 bases between them. This CDR3 comprises 13 residues. CDR1 and CDR2 (germline): SEHNR, FQNEAQ (reference sequence). Here the CDR3 reads CASSSTEYQPQHF. Written as DNA, the CDR3 is TGTGCCAGCAGCTCGACAGAGTATCAGCCCCAGCATTTT.

V is TRBV23-1 and J is TRBJ1-4, with TRBD1 matching 9 bases. TRBV23-1 is treated as an ORF (open reading frame) with a function not yet certain. V dropped 2 bases and J dropped 8; count of bases not matched to a gene: 6. This CDR3 spans 15 amino acids. The CDR3 here is CASSQNRGLKEKLFF. The CDR3 DNA sequence: TGCGCCAGCAGTCAAAACAGGGGGCTCAAAGAAAAACTGTTTTTT.

CDR3 protein: CASSLGGGGLTDTQYF. The CDR3 nucleotides are TGCGCCAGCAGCTTGGGGGGTGGCGGGCTGACAGATACGCAGTATTTT. The genes are TRBV5-1 and TRBJ2-3; perhaps TRBD2 as D (5 bases). The CDR3 runs 16 residues. V lost 0 bases and J lost 3, with 14 bases in between. Germline CDR1 and CDR2: SGHRS and YFSETQ.

Many counts were recorded for this clone. The chain joins TRBV5-4 to TRBJ1-1, with a weak D call TRBD1 (5 bases). V was shortened by 0 bases and J by 3 bases, with 24 bases between the two germline ends. The CDR3 is 19 amino acids. In germline, CDR1 is SGHNT, CDR2 YYREEE (reference sequence). The CDR3 DNA reads TGTGCCAGCAGCTTGGCCGTTTGGACACAAATCCCCCCGTACACTGAAGCTTTCTTT. Its protein product is CASSLAVWTQIPPYTEAFF.

The genes are TRBV10-2 and TRBJ2-1; D might be TRBD1 (5 bases). Germline CDR1 WSHSY, CDR2 SAAADI. The CDR3 is made up of 15 amino acids. Trimming took off 4 bases at V and 3 bases at J, with 13 bases between the two ends. CDR3 sequence (DNA): TGCGCCAGCAGTGCCCAGTCGGACATCTACAATGAGCAGTTCTTC. It yields the protein CASSAQSDIYNEQFF.

The gene calls are TRBV30 and TRBJ1-2; a weak D match, TRBD1 (5 bases). Germline V lookup: CDR1 GTSNPN, CDR2 SVGIG (reference sequence). The CDR3 contains 14 residues. The V end was cut by 2 bases, the J end by 4 bases, with 14 bases between. CDR3 sequence: CAWSSSGGIYGYTF. As DNA, the CDR3 is TGTGCCTGGAGTTCTTCCGGGGGAATCTATGGCTACACCTTC.

V gene TRBV5-4 combines with J gene TRBJ1-1, with D possibly matching TRBD1 (5 bases). Between the trimmed V and J ends, which lost 5 bases and 5 bases, there was a span of 16 bases. There are 14 residues in the CDR3. CDR1 and CDR2 (germline): SGHNT, YYREEE (reference sequence). The CDR3 protein is CASRFDSGGTEAFF. The CDR3 DNA sequence: TGTGCCAGCAGGTTTGACAGTGGGGGGACTGAAGCTTTCTTT.

The table lists this clone with a count of one. V gene TRBV11-2 combines with J gene TRBJ2-1; 9 bases align to TRBD2. The CDR3 is 14 residues long. Germline V gene sequence: CDR1 SGHAT, CDR2 FQNNGV. The trim removed 7 bases at V and 1 base at J, leaving 2 bases unmatched. CDR3 sequence (DNA): TGTGCCAGCAAGCGGGGGGAATCCTACAATGAGCAGTTCTTC. Amino acids: CASKRGESYNEQFF.

V gene TRBV30 combines with J gene TRBJ2-2; unclear D gene. The CDR3 is 12 amino acids. Per germline, CDR1 GTSNPN and CDR2 SVGIG (reference sequence). V was clipped by 5 bases and J by 8 bases, with 12 bases between them. Here the CDR3 reads CAWALVLGELFF. CDR3 DNA sequence: TGTGCCTGGGCGCTAGTTCTGGGGGAGCTGTTTTTT. The full variable domain, rest sourced from reference TRBV30 and TRBJ2-2, is SQTIHQWPATLVQPVGSPLSLECTVEGTSNPNLYWYRQAAGRGLQLLFYSVGIGQISSEVPQNLSASRPQDRQFILSSKKLLLSDSGFYLCAWALVLGELFFGEGSRLTVL.